The 19 T cell receptor beta chains below come from one sample, sequenced in a study of blood T cells in healthy people across ages. The use of a sample-barcoded 5' primer and a J-beta primer mix characterized a second PCR of roughly 6 to 11 cycles. TCRdb processed the 5' RACE reads anew with MiXCR; each CDR3 protein has one entry. The sample includes 1.5 million to 2 million distinct CDR3 sequences, roughly 50% of them seen just once. Sequenced input: blood. All receptors come from a middle-aged woman in good health.

This chain's CDR3 is CSARKDRGSSYNEQFF. The CDR3 bases are TGCAGTGCTAGAAAAGACAGGGGATCGAGCTACAATGAGCAGTTCTTC. The chain links TRBV20-1 to TRBJ2-1, with 8 positions matching TRBD1. Germline values: CDR1 DFQATT, CDR2 SNEGSKA (reference sequence). Unmatched junction bases numbered 9, after V lost 2 bases and J lost 3 bases. This CDR3 has 16 residues.

This chain joins TRBV29-1 and TRBJ2-5, with a tentative D call TRBD2 (5 bases). The CDR3 consists of 12 residues. Trimming shortened V by 3 bases and J by 5 bases, and 10 bases separated the two germline ends. The germline gives CDR1 SQVTM, CDR2 ANQGSEA. The CDR3 sequence is CSVESGIETQYF. The CDR3 nucleotides read TGCAGCGTTGAGTCGGGAATCGAGACCCAGTACTTC.

This chain uses TRBV14 with TRBJ2-5; perhaps TRBD2 as D (6 bases). The CDR3 covers 14 residues. Trimming pared 1 base from V and 5 bases from J, leaving 11 bases between. From germline, CDR1 is SGHDN and CDR2 FVKESK. The CDR3 coding sequence is TGTGCCAGCAGCCAAGTAGGTCTAGCGGAGACCCAGTACTTC. Translated, it gives CASSQVGLAETQYF.

The rearrangement links TRBV27 to TRBJ2-5; D is tentatively TRBD1 or TRBD2 (6 bases each). Trimming removed 7 bases at V and 4 bases at J, with 25 bases between. The CDR3 is 17 residues long. Germline lookup yields CDR1 MNHEY and CDR2 SMNVEV (reference sequence). The CDR3, as DNA: TGTGCCAGCATCGCGGGACACTCTGGGTCCCTCGGAGAGACCCAGTACTTC. Translation gives CASIAGHSGSLGETQYF.

The gene calls are TRBV27 and TRBJ2-5, with TRBD1 identical over 8 bases. The ends lost 4 bases at V and 3 bases at J; junction bases unmatched: 7. The CDR3 spans 15 residues. Germline CDR1 reads MNHEY; CDR2 reads SMNVEV (reference sequence). CDR3 sequence reads: CASSSWDRNKETQYF. The CDR3 DNA sequence: TGTGCCAGCAGTTCATGGGACAGGAATAAAGAGACCCAGTACTTC.

This chain connects TRBV6-5 to TRBJ2-2, with D perhaps matching TRBD1 (5 bases). The CDR3 spans 15 residues. Germline lookup yields CDR1 MNHEY and CDR2 SVGAGI. V dropped 2 bases and J dropped 4 bases, with 11 bases sitting between them. In nucleotides, the CDR3 is TGTGCCAGCAGTTACGGGGCTGTCGGCACCGGGGAGCTGTTTTTT. Translating it yields CASSYGAVGTGELFF.

The rearrangement uses TRBV20-1 and TRBJ2-1, with 9 bases matching TRBD1. The V gene's germline CDR1 is DFQATT and CDR2 SNEGSKA (reference sequence). V gave up 6 bases and J gave up 3 bases; unmatched junction bases: 9. This CDR3 has 15 amino acids. As DNA, the CDR3 is TGCAGTGCCGCTAAGGGACAGGGAGGCTACAATGAGCAGTTCTTC. It encodes CSAAKGQGGYNEQFF.

This rearrangement joins TRBV20-1 to TRBJ2-1; 8 nucleotides align to TRBD2. The assigned J gene may be wrong: the sequence end matches TRBJ2-7 better. Germline-derived CDR1 and CDR2 are DFQATT and SNEGSKA (reference sequence). This CDR3 has 15 amino acids. The CDR3 loop is CSAKGLAVSYNEQYF. CDR3 sequence (DNA): TGCAGTGCTAAAGGACTAGCTGTATCCTACAATGAGCAGTACTTC.

In nucleotides, the CDR3 is TGCAGTGCTAGGTTTGCCGCCGGGACAATGCCCTATGGCTACACCTTC. It specifies CSARFAAGTMPYGYTF. This chain connects TRBV20-1 to TRBJ1-2; D might be TRBD1 (6 bases). This CDR3 has 16 amino acids. The germline CDR1 and CDR2 sequences are DFQATT and SNEGSKA (reference sequence). Trimming left V 3 bases short and J 4 bases short, with 21 bases between.

The V call is TRBV7-9, the J call TRBJ1-1; D gene ambiguous. Trimming cost V 4 bases and J 0 bases, with 9 bases left between them. CDR1 is SEHNR and CDR2 is FQNEAQ in the germline V gene (reference sequence). This CDR3 is 14 amino acids long. As DNA, the CDR3 is TGTGCCAGCAGCTCCGGGTTCATGAACACTGAAGCTTTCTTT. Translated, it gives CASSSGFMNTEAFF.

The J gene is TRBJ2-5, the V gene TRBV29-1; D is undetermined. The V gene's germline CDR1 is SQVTM and CDR2 ANQGSEA. The CDR3 is 12 amino acids. The V end was cut by 3 bases, the J end by 4 bases, with 9 bases between. The CDR3 reads CSVDSGLETQYF. Written as DNA, the CDR3 is TGCAGCGTTGATTCTGGGTTAGAGACCCAGTACTTC.

This chain uses TRBV20-1 with TRBJ2-5, with 9 bases matching TRBD1. CDR3 length: 15 amino acids. V shed 0 bases and J 4 bases; nucleotides not matched to a gene: 6. In germline, CDR1 is DFQATT, CDR2 SNEGSKA (reference sequence). The CDR3 region has the DNA TGCAGTGCTAGAGACGTCACAGGGGGCCCAGAGACCCAGTACTTC. Translating gives CSARDVTGGPETQYF.

V gene TRBV28 combines with J gene TRBJ1-6, with D maybe TRBD1 (5 bases). Trimming shortened V by 3 bases and J by 0 bases, and 12 bases separated the two germline ends. This CDR3 is built from 17 residues. Germline CDR1 is MDHEN and CDR2 is SYDVKM. CDR3 loop: CASSLGVGSSYNSPLHF. The CDR3 nucleotides are TGTGCCAGCAGTTTGGGGGTCGGAAGCTCCTATAATTCACCCCTCCACTTT.

This chain links TRBV6-5 with TRBJ1-2; a possible D gene is TRBD1 (6 bases). CDR3 length: 14 residues. Germline V gene sequence: CDR1 MNHEY, CDR2 SVGAGI. The V gene lost 7 bases and the J gene lost 5 bases, with 17 bases spanning the gap. CDR3 in DNA: TGTGCCAGCAAACTGACAGGATTCGAGTATGGCTACACCTTC. It is translated as CASKLTGFEYGYTF.

This clonotype has a handful of counts. The genes are TRBV4-3 and TRBJ1-1; 7 nucleotides agree with TRBD1. The germline V gene encodes CDR1 LGHNA and CDR2 YSLEER. V was clipped by 2 bases and J by 4 bases; unmatched bases: 4. The CDR3 has 14 residues. This CDR3 reads CASSQWTGPTEAFF. The CDR3 DNA sequence: TGCGCCAGCAGCCAATGGACAGGCCCCACTGAAGCTTTCTTT.

This clonotype occurred a few times. The chain recombines TRBV20-1 with TRBJ1-6; perhaps TRBD1 as D (5 bases). Germline values: CDR1 DFQATT, CDR2 SNEGSKA (reference sequence). This CDR3 region has 15 residues. V dropped 5 bases and J dropped 2 bases, with 13 bases sitting between them. The chain's CDR3 is CSALRRVAYNSPLHF. The CDR3 DNA reads TGCAGTGCTCTACGCAGGGTGGCCTATAATTCACCCCTCCACTTT.

V usage is TRBV10-3 and J usage is TRBJ2-1; TRBD1 matches at 8 bases. The CDR3 sequence is 14 residues long. The J segment lost 3 bases and the V segment lost 7 bases, leaving 5 bases of the junction unmatched. From germline, CDR1 is ENHRY and CDR2 SYGVKD. CDR3 sequence reads: CAITRGTGYNEQFF. In nucleotides, the CDR3 is TGTGCCATCACTAGAGGGACAGGCTACAATGAGCAGTTCTTC.

This clonotype occurred a few times. The chain joins TRBV7-9 to TRBJ1-2; 7 nucleotides align to TRBD1. The ends lost 5 bases at V and 6 bases at J; junction bases unmatched: 9. The CDR3 contains 14 residues. Germline assignment: CDR1 SEHNR and CDR2 FQNEAQ (reference sequence). CDR3 sequence (DNA): TGTGCCAGCAGCCCGCCGGGACAGCCGCATGGCTACACCTTC. Amino acids: CASSPPGQPHGYTF.

The J gene is TRBJ1-2, the V gene TRBV5-5; D is perhaps TRBD1 (5 bases). V was trimmed by 3 bases and J by 0 bases, leaving 9 bases between them. In germline, CDR1 is SGHKS, CDR2 YYEKEE (reference sequence). CDR3 size: 14 residues. CDR3 residues: CASSSTVPNYGYTF. CDR3 DNA sequence: TGTGCCAGCAGCTCGACAGTTCCTAACTATGGCTACACCTTC.